The table lists the clone carrying this T cell receptor beta chain with a few counts. Germline lookup yields CDR1 SGHNT and CDR2 YENEEA. This CDR3 is 16 amino acids long. The V gene lost 5 bases and the J gene lost 1 base, with 17 bases spanning the gap. This sample was taken from a study of blood T cell repertoires in COVID-19. Clinical histories supplied by participants themselves formed the basis of cohort assignment. Measured with immunoSEQ multiplex PCR; TCRdb has only the in-frame clones, and not every one. The table shows 150,000 to 200,000 clones, with around 82% occurring only once. The sample was PBMCs or T cells enriched from blood (not recorded which). This TCR was recovered from a woman between 45 and 60 years old with acute COVID-19. The rearrangement joins TRBV11-3 to TRBJ2-5, with D perhaps TRBD1 (5 bases). CDR3 DNA sequence: TGTGCCAGCAGCCCTAATAGGGGCTTGGGCCAAGAGACCCAGTACTTC. As protein: CASSPNRGLGQETQYF.